This T cell receptor (beta chain) was obtained from a study of blood T cells in healthy people across ages. A second 7 to 11 cycle PCR used barcoded and J-beta primers. TCRdb used MiXCR to reprocess the 5' RACE reads, holding one entry per CDR3 protein. The sample records some 640,000 distinct CDR3 sequences, around 48% being singletons. This TCR was sampled from a woman aged 60-70 years in good health. Sequencing was done on a sample of blood.

The CDR3 sequence: CASSQEPRSGANVLTF. The CDR3, as DNA: TGCGCCAGCAGCCAAGAGCCTCGCTCTGGGGCCAACGTCCTGACTTTC. The gene calls are TRBV4-3 and TRBJ2-6; no definite D call. V shed 0 bases and J shed 0 bases, with 6 bases lying between them. Germline CDR1 LGHNA, CDR2 YSLEER. CDR3 length: 16 amino acids.